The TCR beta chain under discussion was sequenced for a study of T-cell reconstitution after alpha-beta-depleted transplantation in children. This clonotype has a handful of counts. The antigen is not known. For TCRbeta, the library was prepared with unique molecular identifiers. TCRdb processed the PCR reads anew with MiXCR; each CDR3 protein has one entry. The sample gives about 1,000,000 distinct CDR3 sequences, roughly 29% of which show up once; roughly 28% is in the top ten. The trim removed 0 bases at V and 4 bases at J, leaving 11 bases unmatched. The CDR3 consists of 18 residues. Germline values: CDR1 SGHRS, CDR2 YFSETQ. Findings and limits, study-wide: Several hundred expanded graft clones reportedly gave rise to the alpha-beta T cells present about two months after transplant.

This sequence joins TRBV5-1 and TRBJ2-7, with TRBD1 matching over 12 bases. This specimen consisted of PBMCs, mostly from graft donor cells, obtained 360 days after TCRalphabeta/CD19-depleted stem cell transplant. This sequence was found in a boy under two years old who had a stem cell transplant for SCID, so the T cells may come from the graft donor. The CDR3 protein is CASSLAGTGGRLVYEQYF. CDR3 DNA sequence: TGCGCCAGCAGCTTGGCAGGGACAGGGGGCAGGCTGGTGTACGAGCAGTACTTC.